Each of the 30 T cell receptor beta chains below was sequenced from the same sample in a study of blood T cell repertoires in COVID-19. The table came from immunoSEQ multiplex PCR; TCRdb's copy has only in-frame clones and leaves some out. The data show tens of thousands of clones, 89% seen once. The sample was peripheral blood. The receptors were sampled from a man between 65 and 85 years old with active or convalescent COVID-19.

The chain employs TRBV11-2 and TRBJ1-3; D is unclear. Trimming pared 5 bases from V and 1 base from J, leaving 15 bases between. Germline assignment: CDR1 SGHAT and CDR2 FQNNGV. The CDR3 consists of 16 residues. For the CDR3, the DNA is TGTGCCAGCAGCGTGAGGGCCTATCCTTCTGGAAACACCATATATTTT. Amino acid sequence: CASSVRAYPSGNTIYF.

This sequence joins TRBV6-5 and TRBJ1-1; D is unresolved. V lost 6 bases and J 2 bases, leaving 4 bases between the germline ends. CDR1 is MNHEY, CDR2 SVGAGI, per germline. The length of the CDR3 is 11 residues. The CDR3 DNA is TGTGCCAGCAGAATAAACACTGAAGCTTTCTTT. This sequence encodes CASRINTEAFF.

The CDR3 nucleotides read TGCAGCGTCTCACAGGGGAGGAACACCGGGGAGCTGTTTTTT. Its protein product is CSVSQGRNTGELFF. The rearrangement joins TRBV29-1 to TRBJ2-2; 7 bases align to TRBD1. Germline V gene sequence: CDR1 SQVTM, CDR2 ANQGSEA. With V trimmed by 6 bases and J by 1 base, 5 bases remained unmatched. CDR3 length: 14 amino acids.

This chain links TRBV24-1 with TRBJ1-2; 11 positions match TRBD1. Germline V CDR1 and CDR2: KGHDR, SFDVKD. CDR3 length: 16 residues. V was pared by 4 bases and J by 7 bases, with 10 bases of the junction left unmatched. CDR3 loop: CATSDVPGQGGGGYTF. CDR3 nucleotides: TGTGCCACCAGTGACGTACCGGGACAGGGGGGTGGTGGCTACACCTTC.

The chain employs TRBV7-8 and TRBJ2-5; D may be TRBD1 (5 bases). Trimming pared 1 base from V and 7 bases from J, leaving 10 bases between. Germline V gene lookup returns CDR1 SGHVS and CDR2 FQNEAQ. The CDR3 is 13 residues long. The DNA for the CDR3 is TGTGCCAGCAGCTTAGAGGACAAGGGGACCCAGTACTTC. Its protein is CASSLEDKGTQYF. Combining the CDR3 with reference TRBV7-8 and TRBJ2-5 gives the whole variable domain GAGVSQSPRYKVAKRGQDVALRCDPISGHVSLFWYQQALGQGPEFLTYFQNEAQLDKSGLPSDRFFAERPEGSVSTLKIQRTQQEDSAVYLCASSLEDKGTQYFGPGTRLLVL.

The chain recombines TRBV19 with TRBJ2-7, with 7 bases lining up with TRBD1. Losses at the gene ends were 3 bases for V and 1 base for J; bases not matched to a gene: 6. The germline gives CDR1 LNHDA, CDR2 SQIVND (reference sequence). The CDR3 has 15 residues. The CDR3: CASSITAGGSYEQYF. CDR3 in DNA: TGTGCCAGTAGTATCACGGCAGGGGGTTCCTACGAGCAGTACTTC.

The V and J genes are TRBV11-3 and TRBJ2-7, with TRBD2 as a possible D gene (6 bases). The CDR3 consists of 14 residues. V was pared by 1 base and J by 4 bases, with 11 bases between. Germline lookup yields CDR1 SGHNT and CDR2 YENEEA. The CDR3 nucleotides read TGTGCCAGCAGCTTAGGGGGGGACTCTTACGAGCAGTACTTC. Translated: CASSLGGDSYEQYF.

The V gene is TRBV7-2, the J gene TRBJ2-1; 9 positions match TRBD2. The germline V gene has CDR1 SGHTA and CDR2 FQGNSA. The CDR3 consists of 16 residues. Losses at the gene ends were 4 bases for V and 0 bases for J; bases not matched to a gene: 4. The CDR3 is CASSSNSGGSYNEQFF. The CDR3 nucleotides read TGTGCCAGCAGCTCCAATAGCGGGGGCTCCTACAATGAGCAGTTCTTC.

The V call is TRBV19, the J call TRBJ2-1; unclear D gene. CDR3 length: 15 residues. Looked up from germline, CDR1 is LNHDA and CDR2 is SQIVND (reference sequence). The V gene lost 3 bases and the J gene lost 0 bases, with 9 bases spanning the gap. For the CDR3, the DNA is TGTGCCAGTAGTATCAACTACAACTCCTACAATGAGCAGTTCTTC. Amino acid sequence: CASSINYNSYNEQFF.

CDR3 in DNA: TGTGCCAGTAGTATGTCCGGACTAAGAGCGGGGGACAATGAGCAGTTCTTC. Residues: CASSMSGLRAGDNEQFF. The chain recombines TRBV19 with TRBJ2-1; TRBD2 agrees at 8 bases. The germline CDR1 and CDR2 sequences are LNHDA and SQIVND (reference sequence). The CDR3 contains 17 residues. J was trimmed by 5 bases and V by 3 bases; bases with no gene match: 12. Looking up the rest from reference TRBV19 and TRBJ2-1 gives the full variable domain: DGGITQSPKYLFRKEGQNVTLSCEQNLNHDAMYWYRQDPGQGLRLIYYSQIVNDFQKGDIAEGYSVSREKKESFPLTVTSAQKNPTAFYLCASSMSGLRAGDNEQFFGPGTRLTVL.

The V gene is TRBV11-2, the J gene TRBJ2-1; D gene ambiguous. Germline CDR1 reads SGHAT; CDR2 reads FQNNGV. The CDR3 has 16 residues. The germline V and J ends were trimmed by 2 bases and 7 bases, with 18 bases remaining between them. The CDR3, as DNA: TGTGCCAGCAGCTTACTGGTGACTTCTCCCGGGAATGAGCAGTTCTTC. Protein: CASSLLVTSPGNEQFF.

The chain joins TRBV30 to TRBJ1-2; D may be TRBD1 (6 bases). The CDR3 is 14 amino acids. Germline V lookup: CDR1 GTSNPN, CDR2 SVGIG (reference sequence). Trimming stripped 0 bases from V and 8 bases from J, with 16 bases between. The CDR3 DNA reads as TGTGCCTGGAGTGTAGGTATGGCAGGGGACGGCTACACCTTC. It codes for CAWSVGMAGDGYTF.

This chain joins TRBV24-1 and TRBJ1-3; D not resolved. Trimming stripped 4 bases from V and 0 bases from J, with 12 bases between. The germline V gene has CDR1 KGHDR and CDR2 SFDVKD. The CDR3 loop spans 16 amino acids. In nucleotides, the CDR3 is TGTGCCACCAGTGACCCGACGGAGAGCTCTGGAAACACCATATATTTT. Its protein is CATSDPTESSGNTIYF.

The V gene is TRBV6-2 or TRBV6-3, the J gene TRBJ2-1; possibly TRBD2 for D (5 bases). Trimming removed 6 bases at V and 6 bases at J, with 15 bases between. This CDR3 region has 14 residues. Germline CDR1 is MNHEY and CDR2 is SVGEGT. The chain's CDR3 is CASSPTGESNEQFF. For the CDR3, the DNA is TGTGCCAGCAGCCCGACCGGGGAGTCCAATGAGCAGTTCTTC.

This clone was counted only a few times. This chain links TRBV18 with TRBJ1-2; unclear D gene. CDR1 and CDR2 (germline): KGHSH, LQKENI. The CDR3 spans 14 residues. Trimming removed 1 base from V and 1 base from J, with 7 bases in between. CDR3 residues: CASSPLEDNYGYTF. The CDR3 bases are TGTGCCAGCTCACCACTAGAGGATAACTATGGCTACACCTTC. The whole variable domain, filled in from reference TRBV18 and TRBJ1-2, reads NAGVMQNPRHLVRRRGQEARLRCSPMKGHSHVYWYRQLPEEGLKFMVYLQKENIIDESGMPKERFSAEFPKEGPSILRIQQVVRGDSAAYFCASSPLEDNYGYTFGSGTRLTVV.

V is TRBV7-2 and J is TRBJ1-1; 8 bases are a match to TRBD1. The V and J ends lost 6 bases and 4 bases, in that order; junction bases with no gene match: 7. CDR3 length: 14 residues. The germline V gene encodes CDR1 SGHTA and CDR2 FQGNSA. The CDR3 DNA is TGTGCCAGCAGTCAAGACAGGGGAGGCACTGAAGCTTTCTTT. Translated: CASSQDRGGTEAFF.

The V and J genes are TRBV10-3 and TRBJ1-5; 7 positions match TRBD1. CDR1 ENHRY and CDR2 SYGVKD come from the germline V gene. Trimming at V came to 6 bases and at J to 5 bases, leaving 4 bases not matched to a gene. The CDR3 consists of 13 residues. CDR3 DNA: TGTGCCATCAGCATTGACAGGGATCAGCCCCAGCATTTT. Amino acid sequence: CAISIDRDQPQHF.

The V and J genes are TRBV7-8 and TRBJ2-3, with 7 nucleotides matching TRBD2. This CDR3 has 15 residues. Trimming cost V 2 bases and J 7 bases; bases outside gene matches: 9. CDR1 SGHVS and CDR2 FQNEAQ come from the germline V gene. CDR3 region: CASSLTSGVGYTQYF. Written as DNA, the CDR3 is TGTGCCAGCAGCTTAACCAGCGGGGTGGGGTATACGCAGTATTTT. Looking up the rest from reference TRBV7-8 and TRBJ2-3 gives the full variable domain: GAGVSQSPRYKVAKRGQDVALRCDPISGHVSLFWYQQALGQGPEFLTYFQNEAQLDKSGLPSDRFFAERPEGSVSTLKIQRTQQEDSAVYLCASSLTSGVGYTQYFGPGTRLTVL.

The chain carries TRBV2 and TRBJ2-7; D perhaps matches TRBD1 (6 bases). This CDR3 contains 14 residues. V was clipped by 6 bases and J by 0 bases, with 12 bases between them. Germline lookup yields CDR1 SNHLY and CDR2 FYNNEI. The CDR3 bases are TGTGCCAGCAGAGCAGACAGGATCTCCTACGAGCAGTACTTC. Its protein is CASRADRISYEQYF.

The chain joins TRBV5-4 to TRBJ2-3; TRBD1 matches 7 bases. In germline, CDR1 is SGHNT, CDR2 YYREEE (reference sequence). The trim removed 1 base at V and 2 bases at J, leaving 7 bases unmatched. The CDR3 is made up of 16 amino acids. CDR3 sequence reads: CASSLPGDRVTDTQYF. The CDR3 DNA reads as TGTGCCAGCAGCTTGCCAGGCGACAGGGTCACAGATACGCAGTATTTT.

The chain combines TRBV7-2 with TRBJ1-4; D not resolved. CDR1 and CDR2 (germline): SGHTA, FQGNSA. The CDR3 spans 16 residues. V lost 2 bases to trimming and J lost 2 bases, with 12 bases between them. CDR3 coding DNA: TGTGCCAGCAGCTTATACGTACGGGGTACTAATGAAAAACTGTTTTTT. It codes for CASSLYVRGTNEKLFF.

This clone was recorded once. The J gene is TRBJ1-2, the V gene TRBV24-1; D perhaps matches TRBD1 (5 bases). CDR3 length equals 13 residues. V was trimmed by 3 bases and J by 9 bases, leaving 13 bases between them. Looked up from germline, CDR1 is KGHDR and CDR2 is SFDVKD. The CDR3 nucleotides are TGTGCCACCAGTGATAGGGGCAGGATGAGCTACACCTTC. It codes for CATSDRGRMSYTF.

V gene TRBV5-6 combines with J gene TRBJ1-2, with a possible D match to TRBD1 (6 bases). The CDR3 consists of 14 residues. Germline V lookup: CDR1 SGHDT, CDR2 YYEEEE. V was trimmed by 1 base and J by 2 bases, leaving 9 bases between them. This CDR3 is CASSLTGWNYGYTF. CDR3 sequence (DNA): TGTGCCAGCAGCTTGACAGGGTGGAACTATGGCTACACCTTC.

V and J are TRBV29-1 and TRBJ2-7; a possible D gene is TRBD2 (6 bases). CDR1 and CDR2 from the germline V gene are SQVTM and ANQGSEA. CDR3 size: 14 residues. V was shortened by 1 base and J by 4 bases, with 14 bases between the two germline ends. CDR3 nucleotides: TGCAGCGTTGAAGCGGGGGACCATTCATACGAGCAGTACTTC. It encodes CSVEAGDHSYEQYF.

Written as DNA, the CDR3 is TGTGCCATCAGCTATAGGGCGGGTGAGCAGTTCTTC. This codes for CAISYRAGEQFF. The rearrangement uses TRBV10-3 and TRBJ2-1; weak D call: TRBD2 (5 bases). V lost 6 bases, J lost 9 bases, and 12 bases lay in between. CDR3 length: 12 amino acids. Germline V lookup: CDR1 ENHRY, CDR2 SYGVKD.

The CDR3 is CASSHLSETQYF. The CDR3 coding sequence is TGTGCCAGCAGCCACCTATCGGAGACCCAGTACTTC. The chain recombines TRBV3-1 (or the pseudogene TRBV3-2) with TRBJ2-5; the D is unclear. Trimming took 3 bases from V and 5 from J, leaving 7 bases between them. The germline V gene has CDR1 LGHDT and CDR2 YNNKEL (reference sequence). This CDR3 has 12 amino acids.

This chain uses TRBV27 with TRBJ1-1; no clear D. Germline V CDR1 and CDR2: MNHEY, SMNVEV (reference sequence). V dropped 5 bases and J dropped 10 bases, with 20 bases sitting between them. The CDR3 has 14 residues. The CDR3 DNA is TGTGCCAGCAGTCCCCTCGACGGGGAGCGGGGAGCTTTCTTT. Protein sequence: CASSPLDGERGAFF.

CDR3 loop: CASSPNQGAGNQPQHF. In nucleotides, the CDR3 is TGTGCCAGCTCACCAAACCAGGGGGCTGGGAATCAGCCCCAGCATTTT. The chain links TRBV18 to TRBJ1-5; TRBD1 agrees at 8 bases. Germline values: CDR1 KGHSH, CDR2 LQKENI. The junction had 7 bases not matched to a gene; V was cut back by 2 bases and J by 4 bases. The CDR3 is made up of 16 amino acids.

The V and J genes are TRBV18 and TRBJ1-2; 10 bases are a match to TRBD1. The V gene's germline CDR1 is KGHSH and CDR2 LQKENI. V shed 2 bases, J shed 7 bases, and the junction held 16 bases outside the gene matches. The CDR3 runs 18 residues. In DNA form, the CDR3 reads TGTGCCAGCTCACCAGTCATTACCGGGACAGGGGAATCGGGTGGCTACACCTTC. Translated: CASSPVITGTGESGGYTF.

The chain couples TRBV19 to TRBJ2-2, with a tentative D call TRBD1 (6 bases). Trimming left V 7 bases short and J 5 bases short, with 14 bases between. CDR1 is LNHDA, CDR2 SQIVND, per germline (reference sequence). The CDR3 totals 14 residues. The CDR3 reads CASTEQGFTGELFF. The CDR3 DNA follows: TGTGCCAGTACCGAACAGGGTTTTACCGGGGAGCTGTTTTTT.